These T cell receptor beta chains were read from a single sample in a study of PD-1 blockade in classical Hodgkin lymphoma. Clones were read by immunoSEQ multiplex PCR, and TCRdb kept only the in-frame ones, dropping some. This sample has 50,000 or so clones, with just under 75% found just once. The sequenced sample was peripheral blood mononuclear cells (PBMCs), obtained before the second cycle of nivolumab. The receptors here all came from a human donor with classical Hodgkin lymphoma. Each CDR3 is given with its conserved first and last residue. Fields, in order: V gene, D gene, J gene, clone size, CDR3 DNA, CDR3 protein. A D gene is named only where the DNA matches it firmly. The size field is filled for only some rows; it gives once, few, many or a size class.

V: TRBV5-1; D: TRBD1; J: TRBJ1-5; size: .; DNA: TGCGCCAGCAGCCACGGACAGGGACAGCCCCAGCATTTT; CDR3: CASSHGQGQPQHF
V: TRBV7-3; D: .; J: TRBJ2-6; size: once; DNA: TGTGCCAGCAGCTCCAAGGGTGTCTCTGGGGCCAACGTCCTGACTTTC; CDR3: CASSSKGVSGANVLTF
V: TRBV6-1; D: .; J: TRBJ2-2; size: .; DNA: TGTGCCAGCAGCCGGGGGATCGGGGAGCTGTTTTTT; CDR3: CASSRGIGELFF
V: TRBV28; D: .; J: TRBJ1-4; size: .; DNA: TGTGCCAGCAGCCTGTACAGGCTGACAAATGAAAAACTGTTTTTT; CDR3: CASSLYRLTNEKLFF
V: TRBV30; D: .; J: TRBJ2-5; size: .; DNA: TGTGCCTGGAACGTACAAGTCCGGGAGACCCAGTACTTC; CDR3: CAWNVQVRETQYF
V: TRBV28; D: .; J: TRBJ2-3; size: .; DNA: TGTGCCAGCAGTCTCCCCCCAGGAGGAGATACGCAGTATTTT; CDR3: CASSLPPGGDTQYF
V: TRBV6-6; D: .; J: TRBJ1-1; size: .; DNA: TGTGCCAGCAGCTATCCAAGCCCCTCGGCCACTGAAGCTTTCTTT; CDR3: CASSYPSPSATEAFF
V: TRBV19; D: TRBD2; J: TRBJ2-3; size: .; DNA: TGTGCCAGTAGTATAGTCCTCCCCAGCGGGAGGGCAATAGATACGCAGTATTTT; CDR3: CASSIVLPSGRAIDTQYF
V: TRBV12-5; D: TRBD1; J: TRBJ2-7; size: .; DNA: TGTGCTACTCAAGACGTACCGGGACAGGGAGAAGTAGCCTACGAGCAGTACTTC; CDR3: CATQDVPGQGEVAYEQYF
V: TRBV30; D: TRBD1; J: TRBJ2-7; size: once; DNA: TGTGCCTGGAGTGCGCTGGGGAGACAGGGAGTTCACGAGCAGTACTTC; CDR3: CAWSALGRQGVHEQYF
V: TRBV19; D: .; J: TRBJ1-4; size: few; DNA: TGTGCCAGTAGTCCCGGGACGGCAACTAATGAAAAACTGTTTTTT; CDR3: CASSPGTATNEKLFF
V: TRBV2; D: .; J: TRBJ2-5; size: .; DNA: TGTGCCAGCATGGAGGGGGGCCCGGAGACCCAGTACTTC; CDR3: CASMEGGPETQYF
V: TRBV4-1; D: TRBD1; J: TRBJ1-1; size: .; DNA: TGCGCCAGCAGCCTCGGACAGGGGGCAATGAACACTGAAGCTTTCTTT; CDR3: CASSLGQGAMNTEAFF
V: TRBV7-3; D: TRBD1; J: TRBJ2-7; size: .; DNA: TGTGCCAGCAGCTGGACTCTGGGACAGCAATTCGAGCAGTACTTC; CDR3: CASSWTLGQQFEQYF
V: TRBV6-1; D: TRBD2; J: TRBJ2-7; size: .; DNA: TGTGCCAGCAGGCTTTTAGCGGGAGACTCCTACGAGCAGTACTTC; CDR3: CASRLLAGDSYEQYF
V: TRBV7-9; D: .; J: TRBJ2-5; size: .; DNA: TGTGCCAGCAGCTTAGCTTTAGAGACCCAGTACTTC; CDR3: CASSLALETQYF
V: TRBV29-1; D: .; J: TRBJ2-1; size: .; DNA: TGCAGCGTGCAAACCGGGACGGAGCAGTTCTTC; CDR3: CSVQTGTEQFF
V: TRBV15; D: TRBD1; J: TRBJ1-2; size: few; DNA: TGTGCCACCAGCAGTCAGGGGGCCCATGGCTACACCTTC; CDR3: CATSSQGAHGYTF
V: TRBV13; D: .; J: TRBJ2-2; size: .; DNA: TGTGCCAGCAGCCTACCCGGGACAAAAAACACCGGGGAGCTGTTTTTT; CDR3: CASSLPGTKNTGELFF
V: TRBV18; D: .; J: TRBJ1-3; size: .; DNA: TGTGCCAGCTCACCACAGGGGTTCTCTGGAAACACCATATATTTT; CDR3: CASSPQGFSGNTIYF
V: TRBV19; D: .; J: TRBJ2-7; size: .; DNA: TGTGCCAGTAGTATAGTCCCGGGGAAGAACTCCTACGAGCAGTACTTC; CDR3: CASSIVPGKNSYEQYF
V: TRBV5-1; D: TRBD1; J: TRBJ1-2; size: few; DNA: TGCGCCAGCAGCTTGGATGGGACAGGAAAAGGCTACACCTTC; CDR3: CASSLDGTGKGYTF
V: TRBV7-9; D: .; J: TRBJ1-5; size: few; DNA: TGTGCCAGCAGCTCATTGAGCGGTCAGCCCCAGCATTTT; CDR3: CASSSLSGQPQHF
V: TRBV6-1; D: TRBD2; J: TRBJ2-1; size: .; DNA: TGTGCCAGTCAGCTACTAGCGAGGGGTGAGCAGTTCTTC; CDR3: CASQLLARGEQFF
V: TRBV2; D: TRBD2; J: TRBJ2-5; size: .; DNA: TGTGCCAGCAGTCCGTTTACTAGCGGACAAGAGACCCAGTACTTC; CDR3: CASSPFTSGQETQYF
V: TRBV7-9; D: TRBD1; J: TRBJ1-1; size: .; DNA: TGTGCCAGCCGGGGACAGGCGGACACTGAAGCTTTCTTT; CDR3: CASRGQADTEAFF
V: TRBV6-6; D: .; J: TRBJ1-2; size: .; DNA: TGTGCCAGCAGCCCCGGGGGCTATGGCTACACCTTC; CDR3: CASSPGGYGYTF
V: TRBV7-9; D: .; J: TRBJ2-7; size: .; DNA: TGTGCCAGCAGCCCCCGCGGGTACGAGCAGTACTTC; CDR3: CASSPRGYEQYF
V: TRBV29-1; D: TRBD1; J: TRBJ2-7; size: .; DNA: TGCAGCGTCGGCATCGGACAGGGTAGCGAGCAGTACTTC; CDR3: CSVGIGQGSEQYF
V: TRBV7-9; D: .; J: TRBJ1-5; size: .; DNA: TGTGCCAGCAGCTTAATTCCTGGTCAGCCCCAGCATTTT; CDR3: CASSLIPGQPQHF
V: TRBV7-3; D: .; J: TRBJ1-1; size: .; DNA: TGTGCCAGCAGCTTAGCGAGGGAGGTCAGGGGTACTGAAGCTTTCTTT; CDR3: CASSLAREVRGTEAFF
V: TRBV11-2; D: TRBD2; J: TRBJ2-1; size: few; DNA: TGTGCCAGCAGCTTAGCCCGACTAGCGGGAACCAATGAGCAGTTCTTC; CDR3: CASSLARLAGTNEQFF
V: TRBV6-1; D: .; J: TRBJ2-2; size: few; DNA: TGTGCCAGCGCCAGAGGGGGGGACACCGGGGAGCTGTTTTTT; CDR3: CASARGGDTGELFF
V: TRBV7-9; D: TRBD2; J: TRBJ2-3; size: .; DNA: TGTGCCAGCAGCTTATCTGCACTAGCGGTCACAGATACGCAGTATTTT; CDR3: CASSLSALAVTDTQYF
V: TRBV28; D: .; J: TRBJ1-5; size: .; DNA: TGTGCCAACGCAAGGGGAAGTGGCAATCAGCCCCAGCATTTT; CDR3: CANARGSGNQPQHF
V: TRBV7-9; D: TRBD1; J: TRBJ2-3; size: .; DNA: TGTGCCAGCAGCCAGGGACAGGGAAACGTGGATACGCAGTATTTT; CDR3: CASSQGQGNVDTQYF
V: TRBV21-1; D: .; J: TRBJ2-1; size: .; DNA: TGTGCCAGCAGAGACAGGGACTACAATGAGCAGTTCTTC; CDR3: CASRDRDYNEQFF
V: TRBV6-1; D: .; J: TRBJ1-2; size: .; DNA: TGTGCCAGCAGTGAAAGATCGACGGACTGGGGCTACACCTTC; CDR3: CASSERSTDWGYTF
V: TRBV6-6; D: .; J: TRBJ1-5; size: .; DNA: TGTGCCAGCAGTTACTCGAGTAATCAGCCCCAGCATTTT; CDR3: CASSYSSNQPQHF
V: TRBV6-6; D: .; J: TRBJ2-7; size: .; DNA: TGTGCCAGCAGTTACTCGAGCCAGTACGAGCAGTACTTC; CDR3: CASSYSSQYEQYF
V: TRBV19; D: .; J: TRBJ1-3; size: .; DNA: TGTGCCAGTATCAAAACAGCGGTGCTCTCTGGAAACACCATATATTTT; CDR3: CASIKTAVLSGNTIYF
V: TRBV5-5; D: .; J: TRBJ1-1; size: .; DNA: TGTGCCAGCAGAACAGCGAACACTGAAGCTTTCTTT; CDR3: CASRTANTEAFF
V: TRBV9; D: .; J: TRBJ2-1; size: .; DNA: TGTGCCAGCAGCGTAACCCCAGGGGACCGCAATGAGCAGTTCTTC; CDR3: CASSVTPGDRNEQFF
V: TRBV7-6; D: .; J: TRBJ2-1; size: .; DNA: TGTGCCAGCACCCTCGGGGACTCGGGGGTCAATGAGCAGTTCTTC; CDR3: CASTLGDSGVNEQFF
V: TRBV19; D: TRBD1; J: TRBJ1-1; size: once; DNA: TGTGCCAGTAGTATAGCGGGACAGGGGAGGACTGAAGCTTTCTTT; CDR3: CASSIAGQGRTEAFF
V: TRBV30; D: TRBD1; J: TRBJ1-6; size: .; DNA: TGTGCCTGGAGCGCACCGGGACAGGGGCATTCACCCCTCCACTTT; CDR3: CAWSAPGQGHSPLHF
V: TRBV23-1; D: .; J: TRBJ2-7; size: .; DNA: TGCGCCAGCAGTCAACGGTACGCCTACGAGCAGTACTTC; CDR3: CASSQRYAYEQYF
V: TRBV10-2; D: .; J: TRBJ1-3; size: .; DNA: TGCGCCAGCCGAGCAAGCTCTGGAAACACCATATATTTT; CDR3: CASRASSGNTIYF
V: TRBV19; D: TRBD1; J: TRBJ1-5; size: .; DNA: TGTGCCAGTAGACCCGGGACAGGGAATGGTCAGCCCCAGCATTTT; CDR3: CASRPGTGNGQPQHF